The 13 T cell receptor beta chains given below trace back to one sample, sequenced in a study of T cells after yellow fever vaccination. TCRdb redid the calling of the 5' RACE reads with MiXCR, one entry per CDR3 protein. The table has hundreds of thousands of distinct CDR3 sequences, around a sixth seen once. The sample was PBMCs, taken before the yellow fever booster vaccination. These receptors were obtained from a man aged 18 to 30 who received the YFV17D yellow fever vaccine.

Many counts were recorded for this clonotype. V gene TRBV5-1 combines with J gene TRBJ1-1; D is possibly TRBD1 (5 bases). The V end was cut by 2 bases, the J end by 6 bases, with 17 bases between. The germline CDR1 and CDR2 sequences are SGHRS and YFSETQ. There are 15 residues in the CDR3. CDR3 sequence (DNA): TGCGCCAGCAGCTTCGTTGGGGGGACCCAGTCTGAAGCTTTCTTT. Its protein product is CASSFVGGTQSEAFF.

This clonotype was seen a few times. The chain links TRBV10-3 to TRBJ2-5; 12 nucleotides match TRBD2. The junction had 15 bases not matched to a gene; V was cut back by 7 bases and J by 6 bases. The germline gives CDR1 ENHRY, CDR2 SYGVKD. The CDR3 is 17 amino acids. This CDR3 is CAITPFPASGGGQTQYF. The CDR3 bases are TGTGCCATCACTCCCTTTCCCGCTAGCGGGGGGGGTCAGACCCAGTACTTC.

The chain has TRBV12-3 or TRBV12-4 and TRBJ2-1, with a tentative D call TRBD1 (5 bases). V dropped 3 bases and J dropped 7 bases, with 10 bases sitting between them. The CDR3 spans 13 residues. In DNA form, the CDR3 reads TGTGCCAGCAGTTTTGCACAGGTAAATGAGCAGTTCTTC. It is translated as CASSFAQVNEQFF.

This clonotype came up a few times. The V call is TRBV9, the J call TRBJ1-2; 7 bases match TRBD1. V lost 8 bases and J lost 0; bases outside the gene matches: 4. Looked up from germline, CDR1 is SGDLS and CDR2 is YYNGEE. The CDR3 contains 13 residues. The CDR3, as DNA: TGTGCCAGTAGGGACAGAGCTAACTATGGCTACACCTTC. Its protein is CASRDRANYGYTF.

DNA for the CDR3: TGTGCCACCAGCAGGGAGCAGGAAGAGACCCAGTACTTC. It encodes CATSREQEETQYF. This rearrangement joins TRBV15 to TRBJ2-5; D uncertain. CDR3 length: 13 residues. The germline CDR1 and CDR2 sequences are LNHNV and YYDKDF (reference sequence). The V and J ends lost 3 bases and 3 bases respectively, with 8 bases between them.

This CDR3 is CASSLIGGRDEQFF. CDR3 nucleotides: TGTGCCAGCAGTTTGATAGGGGGAAGGGATGAGCAGTTCTTC. This chain links TRBV28 with TRBJ2-1; possible D gene TRBD1, 6 bases. Deletions cut 3 bases from V and 8 bases from J, with 14 bases between. Germline CDR1 and CDR2: MDHEN and SYDVKM. This CDR3 has 14 amino acids.

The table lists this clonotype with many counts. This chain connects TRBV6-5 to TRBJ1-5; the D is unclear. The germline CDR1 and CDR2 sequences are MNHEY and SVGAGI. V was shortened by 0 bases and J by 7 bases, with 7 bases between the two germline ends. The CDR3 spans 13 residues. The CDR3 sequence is CASSYSGSQPQHF. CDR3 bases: TGTGCCAGCAGTTACTCTGGGTCCCAGCCCCAGCATTTT.

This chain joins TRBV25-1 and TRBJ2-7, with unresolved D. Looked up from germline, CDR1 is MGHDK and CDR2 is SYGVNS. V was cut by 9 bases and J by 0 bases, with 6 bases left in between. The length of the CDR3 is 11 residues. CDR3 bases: TGTGCCAGAGGAGCCTCCTACGAGCAGTACGTC. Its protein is CARGASYEQYV.

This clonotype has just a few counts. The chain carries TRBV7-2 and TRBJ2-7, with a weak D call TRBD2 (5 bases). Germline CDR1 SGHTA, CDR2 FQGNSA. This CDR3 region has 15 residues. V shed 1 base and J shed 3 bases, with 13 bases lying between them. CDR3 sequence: CASSLGDLRGYEQYF. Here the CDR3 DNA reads TGTGCCAGCAGCTTAGGGGATCTACGGGGCTACGAGCAGTACTTC.

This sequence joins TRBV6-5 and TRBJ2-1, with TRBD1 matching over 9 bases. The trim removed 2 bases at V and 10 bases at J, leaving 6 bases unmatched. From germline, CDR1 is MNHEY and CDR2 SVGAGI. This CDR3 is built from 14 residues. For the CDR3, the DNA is TGTGCCAGCAGTTACCCGGGACAGGGAGGCGAGCAGTTCTTC. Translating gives CASSYPGQGGEQFF.

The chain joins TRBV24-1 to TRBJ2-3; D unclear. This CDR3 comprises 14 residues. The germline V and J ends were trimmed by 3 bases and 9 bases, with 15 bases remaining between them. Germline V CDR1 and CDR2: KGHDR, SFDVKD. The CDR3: CATSDQPPRRTQYF. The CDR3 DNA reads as TGTGCCACCAGTGATCAGCCCCCACGGCGGACGCAGTATTTT.

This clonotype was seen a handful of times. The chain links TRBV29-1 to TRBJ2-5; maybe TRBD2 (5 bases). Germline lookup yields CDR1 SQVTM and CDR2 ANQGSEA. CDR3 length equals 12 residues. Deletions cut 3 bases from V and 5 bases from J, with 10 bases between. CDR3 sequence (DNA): TGCAGCGTTGAGCCGGAGGCGGAGACCCAGTACTTC. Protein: CSVEPEAETQYF.

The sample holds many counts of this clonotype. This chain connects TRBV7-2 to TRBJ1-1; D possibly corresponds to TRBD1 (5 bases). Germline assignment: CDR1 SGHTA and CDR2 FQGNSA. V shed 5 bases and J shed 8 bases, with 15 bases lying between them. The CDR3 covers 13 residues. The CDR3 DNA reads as TGTGCCAGCAGCGGGGGTGCAGGGAGGGAAGCTTTCTTT. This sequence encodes CASSGGAGREAFF.